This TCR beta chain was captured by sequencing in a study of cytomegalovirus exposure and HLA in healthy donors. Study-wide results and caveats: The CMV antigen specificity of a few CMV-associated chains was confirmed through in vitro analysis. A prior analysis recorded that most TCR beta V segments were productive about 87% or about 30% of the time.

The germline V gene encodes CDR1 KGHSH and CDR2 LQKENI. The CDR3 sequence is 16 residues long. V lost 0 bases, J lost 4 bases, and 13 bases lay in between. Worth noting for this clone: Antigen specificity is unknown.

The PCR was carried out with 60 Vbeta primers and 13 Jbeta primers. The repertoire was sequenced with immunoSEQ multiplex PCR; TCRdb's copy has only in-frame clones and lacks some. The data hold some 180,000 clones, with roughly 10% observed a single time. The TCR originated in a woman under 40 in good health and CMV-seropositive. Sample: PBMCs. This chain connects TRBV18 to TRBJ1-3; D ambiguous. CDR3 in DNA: TGTGCCAGCTCACCACCCGGACTTCTTATCGGAAACACCATATATTTT. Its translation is CASSPPGLLIGNTIYF. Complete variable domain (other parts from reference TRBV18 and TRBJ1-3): NAGVMQNPRHLVRRRGQEARLRCSPMKGHSHVYWYRQLPEEGLKFMVYLQKENIIDESGMPKERFSAEFPKEGPSILRIQQVVRGDSAAYFCASSPPGLLIGNTIYFGEGSWLTVV.